This T cell receptor (beta chain) was profiled in a study of T cell repertoires in cytomegalovirus infection. Overall study context: Use of recently identified HLA-C-restricted and well-studied HLA-B-restricted CMV epitopes was part of the study. It was the public TCR beta signatures that indicated both CMV infection and matching HLA type. Overall study results and limits: HLA-C-restricted CMV-specific TCR beta clonotypes prevailed in the ex vivo response. Identification of carriers of CMV plus the relevant HLA was achieved through cumulative public TCR beta family frequency.

TCRdb used MiXCR to reprocess the reads, holding one entry per CDR3 protein. The table has about 830,000 distinct CDR3 sequences, around a third seen once. This CDR3 contains 17 residues. With 6 bases removed from V and 3 bases from J, the gap between germline ends came to 21 bases. Germline CDR1 reads SGHTA; CDR2 reads FQGTGA. This clonotype was counted only a few times. What it recognizes is unknown. The sample in question was cultured CD8+ T cells from PBMCs, obtained from culture after CMV antigen stimulation. The sequence came from a human donor in good health (CMV status not recorded). Some clones in this sample may be carry-over from other donors' samples. The V gene is TRBV7-3, the J gene TRBJ1-3; D gene uncertain. Here the CDR3 reads CASRRNKLHHCGNTIYF. The CDR3 nucleotides read TGTGCCAGCAGGCGTAACAAACTTCATCACTGTGGAAACACCATATATTTT.